These 8 T cell receptor beta chains originate from one sample sequenced in a study of blood T cell repertoires in COVID-19. Assay used: immunoSEQ multiplex PCR; TCRdb lists only in-frame clones, some missing. The repertoire includes just over 250,000 clones, 80% to 90% of them detected once, and about a tenth sits in the top ten. Sequenced input: peripheral blood. The receptors originated from a woman between 65 and 79 years old with COVID-19, enrolled during active disease.

The sample holds a few counts of this clone. The rearrangement links TRBV29-1 to TRBJ2-5; 9 bases are a match to TRBD1. The CDR3 has 15 amino acids. Germline V CDR1 and CDR2: SQVTM, ANQGSEA. V shed 7 bases and J 4 bases; nucleotides not matched to a gene: 13. The CDR3 loop reads CSAGQGSVTIETQYF. DNA of the CDR3: TGCAGCGCTGGACAGGGGTCGGTTACAATAGAGACCCAGTACTTC.

This clone was counted a few times. This rearrangement joins TRBV28 to TRBJ2-7; 7 bases align to TRBD1. The CDR3 contains 15 residues. Germline-derived CDR1 and CDR2 are MDHEN and SYDVKM. The junction had 7 bases not matched to a gene; V was cut back by 2 bases and J by 3 bases. CDR3 sequence (DNA): TGTGCCAGCAGTTTAACAGGGGAATTCTTCTACGAGCAGTACTTC. Translated, it gives CASSLTGEFFYEQYF.

This clone appeared once. The chain recombines TRBV5-1 with TRBJ2-3; D perhaps matches TRBD2 (6 bases). This CDR3 has 14 residues. Germline CDR1 is SGHRS and CDR2 is YFSETQ. V lost 0 bases and J 6 bases, leaving 11 bases between the germline ends. As DNA, the CDR3 is TGCGCCAGCAGCTTGGGACCGGGAGCGGATACGCAGTATTTT. This sequence encodes CASSLGPGADTQYF.

The chain couples TRBV21-1 to TRBJ2-7; TRBD1 reflects the table's D call only, with no check against the DNA. TRBV21-1 is tagged as a pseudogene. The CDR3 loop spans 12 amino acids. CDR3 nucleotides: TGTGCCAGCAGCATCAGGACCTACGAGCAGTACTTC. It codes for CASSIRTYEQYF.

The chain is built from TRBV25-1 and TRBJ1-4, with D hard to call. The CDR3 totals 12 residues. Germline CDR1 reads MGHDK; CDR2 reads SYGVNS. Trimming removed 4 bases from V and 6 bases from J, with 6 bases in between. As DNA, the CDR3 is TGTGCCAGCAGTGCTTACTATGAAAAACTGTTTTTT. This encodes CASSAYYEKLFF.

The V and J genes are TRBV19 and TRBJ1-1; a weak D match, TRBD1 (5 bases). V gave up 0 bases and J gave up 0 bases, with 11 bases separating them. The CDR3 has 16 amino acids. Germline values: CDR1 LNHDA, CDR2 SQIVND (reference sequence). The CDR3 nucleotides are TGTGCCAGTAGTATAGATAAGACAGCAATGAACACTGAAGCTTTCTTT. This gives the protein CASSIDKTAMNTEAFF.

The chain carries TRBV3-1 (or the pseudogene TRBV3-2) and TRBJ1-6, with TRBD1 identical over 9 bases. This CDR3 region has 16 residues. Germline assignment: CDR1 LGHDT and CDR2 YNNKEL (reference sequence). V lost 2 bases to trimming and J lost 9 bases; unmatched junction nucleotides: 8. The CDR3 here is CASSQQGTGMGSPLHF. The CDR3 DNA reads TGTGCCAGCAGCCAACAAGGGACAGGGATGGGTTCACCCCTCCACTTT.

V and J are TRBV30 and TRBJ1-2; D is unresolved. This CDR3 region has 13 residues. Germline V CDR1 and CDR2: GTSNPN, SVGIG (reference sequence). Trimming took 6 bases from V and 0 from J, leaving 11 bases between them. The CDR3 loop is CACVRVTNYGYTF. Here the CDR3 DNA reads TGTGCCTGCGTCCGGGTTACTAACTATGGCTACACCTTC.